This is a list of T cell receptor beta chains from one sample in a study of blood T cell repertoires in COVID-19. Using immunoSEQ multiplex PCR, the repertoire was profiled, and TCRdb retains in-frame clones only, with some absent. The sample includes some 120,000 clones, 55% to 70% of them seen just once. The sample comprised peripheral blood. These TCRs come from a woman aged 65 to 85 with acute or convalescent COVID-19. Both conserved end residues are part of each CDR3. D genes are given only for firm matches. Expanded clones get a size class; other rows say once, few or many, or leave the size out.

CDR3aa: CASSVQGAGANVLTF
CDR3nt: TGTGCCAGCAGCGTACAGGGGGCTGGGGCCAACGTCCTGACTTTC
d_gene: TRBD1
abundance: .
v_gene: TRBV6-5
j_gene: TRBJ2-6

CDR3aa: CASSSSSTDTQYF
CDR3nt: TGTGCCAGTAGTTCGAGCAGCACAGATACGCAGTATTTT
d_gene: .
abundance: .
v_gene: TRBV19
j_gene: TRBJ2-3

CDR3aa: CASSFSGSGETQYF
CDR3nt: TGTGCCAGCAGCTTTAGCGGGAGCGGGGAGACCCAGTACTTC
d_gene: TRBD2
abundance: .
v_gene: TRBV9
j_gene: TRBJ2-5

CDR3aa: CASRPTGVTYEQYF
CDR3nt: TGTGCCAGCAGACCGACAGGGGTGACCTACGAGCAGTACTTC
d_gene: TRBD1
abundance: many
v_gene: TRBV6-6
j_gene: TRBJ2-7

CDR3aa: CASGHRVGSNQPQHF
CDR3nt: TGTGCCAGCGGACACAGGGTTGGGAGCAATCAGCCCCAGCATTTT
d_gene: .
abundance: .
v_gene: TRBV2
j_gene: TRBJ1-5

CDR3aa: CASSTGGGGYTF
CDR3nt: TGTGCCAGCAGTACAGGGGGCGGTGGCTACACCTTC
d_gene: TRBD1
abundance: few
v_gene: TRBV6-5
j_gene: TRBJ1-2

CDR3aa: CASSFRPAEAFF
CDR3nt: TGTGCCAGCAGTTTCCGTCCGGCTGAAGCTTTCTTT
d_gene: .
abundance: .
v_gene: TRBV12-3/TRBV12-4
j_gene: TRBJ1-1

CDR3aa: CASSLDGTVGTEAFF
CDR3nt: TGTGCCAGCAGCTTAGATGGTACCGTCGGCACTGAAGCTTTCTTT
d_gene: .
abundance: .
v_gene: TRBV11-2
j_gene: TRBJ1-1

CDR3aa: CASSSRTGRGLYEQYF
CDR3nt: TGTGCCAGCAGCTCGCGGACAGGGAGAGGACTCTACGAGCAGTACTTC
d_gene: TRBD1
abundance: .
v_gene: TRBV28
j_gene: TRBJ2-7

CDR3aa: CASSFLQGEQYF
CDR3nt: TGTGCCAGCAGTTTTTTACAGGGGGAGCAGTACTTC
d_gene: TRBD1
abundance: .
v_gene: TRBV27
j_gene: TRBJ2-7

CDR3aa: CASSIDTDNYGYTF
CDR3nt: TGTGCCAGTAGTATAGATACAGATAACTATGGCTACACCTTC
d_gene: .
abundance: .
v_gene: TRBV19
j_gene: TRBJ1-2

CDR3aa: CASSVGQGVSYNEQFF
CDR3nt: TGTGCCAGCAGTGTCGGACAGGGGGTTTCCTACAATGAGCAGTTCTTC
d_gene: TRBD1
abundance: once
v_gene: TRBV6-1
j_gene: TRBJ2-1

CDR3aa: CASSLTSSYEQYF
CDR3nt: TGTGCCAGCAGCTTGACTAGCTCCTACGAGCAGTACTTC
d_gene: .
abundance: .
v_gene: TRBV11-3
j_gene: TRBJ2-7

CDR3aa: CASSASGGLTGELFF
CDR3nt: TGTGCCAGTAGTGCTAGCGGGGGCTTAACCGGGGAGCTGTTTTTT
d_gene: TRBD2
abundance: .
v_gene: TRBV19
j_gene: TRBJ2-2

CDR3aa: CASSQSGTSGSNEQFF
CDR3nt: TGTGCCAGCAGCCAGTCGGGGACTAGCGGGAGTAATGAGCAGTTCTTC
d_gene: TRBD2
abundance: once
v_gene: TRBV4-2
j_gene: TRBJ2-1

CDR3aa: CASRQTSNYGYTF
CDR3nt: TGTGCCAGTCGACAGACCTCTAACTATGGCTACACCTTC
d_gene: .
abundance: .
v_gene: TRBV6-5
j_gene: TRBJ1-2

CDR3aa: CASSGAGTGDTEAFF
CDR3nt: TGTGCCAGCAGCGGAGCCGGGACAGGGGACACTGAAGCTTTCTTT
d_gene: TRBD1
abundance: .
v_gene: TRBV9
j_gene: TRBJ1-1